The entry that follows covers one T cell receptor (beta chain) sequence. The target antigen is unknown. The junction departs from the called germline gene at one end, perhaps through a read error. Reverse transcription of around 500 ng total RNA with a constant-region primer produced TCR beta cDNA. ARM-PCR, slightly modified, supplied the TCR beta libraries through three nested multiplex PCR rounds. Two initial PCR rounds of around 10 cycles each paired TRBV1-TRBV30 forward primers with a C-beta reverse primer. In TCRdb, the multiplex PCR reads were re-called with MiXCR into one record per CDR3 protein. The sample lists more than 85,000 distinct CDR3 sequences; roughly 80% were seen once. These data belong to a study of tumor-infiltrating lymphocytes in primary liver carcinoma. Study-level information: Donors had hepatocellular carcinoma or combined HCC and intrahepatic cholangiocarcinoma. Study conclusions and caveats: Present in all five tumor regions were only about 7.5-25% of the top clones. Lesser overlap characterized tumor-adjacent and tumor-blood pairs relative to tumor region pairs. Tumor specimens were characterized by a significantly higher top-250-clone fraction than blood (p = 0.039).

CDR3 length: 16 residues. The germline gives CDR1 SQVTM, CDR2 ANQGSEA. Total RNA and DNA came together from about 19-30 mg of bulk tissue without cell sorting. Sequenced sample: liver tumor tissue from sampling region 3. Subset meaning: tumor region T3, left-lateral pole. This receptor was obtained from a middle-aged man with primary liver carcinoma and hepatitis B virus infection. This chain uses TRBV29-1 with TRBJ2-7; D is tentatively TRBD1 or TRBD2 (5 bases each). The CDR3 sequence: CSAMRSGTGTPYEQYF. The CDR3 coding sequence is TGTAGCGCCATGAGATCTGGGACCGGCACTCCGTACGAGCAGTACTTC.